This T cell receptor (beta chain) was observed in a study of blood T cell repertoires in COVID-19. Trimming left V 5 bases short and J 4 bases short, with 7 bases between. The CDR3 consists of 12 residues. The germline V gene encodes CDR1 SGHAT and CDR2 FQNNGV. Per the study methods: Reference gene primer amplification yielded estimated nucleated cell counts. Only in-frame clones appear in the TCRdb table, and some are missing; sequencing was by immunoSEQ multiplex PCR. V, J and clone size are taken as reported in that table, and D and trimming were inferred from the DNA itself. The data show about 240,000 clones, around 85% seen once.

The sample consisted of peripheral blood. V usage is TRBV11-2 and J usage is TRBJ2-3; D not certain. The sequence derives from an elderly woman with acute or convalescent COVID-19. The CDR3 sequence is CASSPQADTQYF. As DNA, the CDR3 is TGTGCCAGCAGCCCCCAGGCAGATACGCAGTATTTT.